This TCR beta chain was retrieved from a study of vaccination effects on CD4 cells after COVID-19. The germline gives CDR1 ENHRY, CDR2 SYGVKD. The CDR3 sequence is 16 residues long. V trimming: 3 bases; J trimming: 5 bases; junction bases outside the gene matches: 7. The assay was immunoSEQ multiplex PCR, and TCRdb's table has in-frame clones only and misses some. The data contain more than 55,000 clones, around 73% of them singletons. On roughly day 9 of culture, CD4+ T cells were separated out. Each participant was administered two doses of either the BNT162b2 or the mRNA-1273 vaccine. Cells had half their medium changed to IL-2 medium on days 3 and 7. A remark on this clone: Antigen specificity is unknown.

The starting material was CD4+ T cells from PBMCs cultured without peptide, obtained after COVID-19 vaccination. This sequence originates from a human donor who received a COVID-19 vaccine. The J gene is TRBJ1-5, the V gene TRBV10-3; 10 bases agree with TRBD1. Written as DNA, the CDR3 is TGTGCCATCAGTGATTCCTCAGACAGGGGGCATCAGCCCCAGCATTTT. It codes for CAISDSSDRGHQPQHF.